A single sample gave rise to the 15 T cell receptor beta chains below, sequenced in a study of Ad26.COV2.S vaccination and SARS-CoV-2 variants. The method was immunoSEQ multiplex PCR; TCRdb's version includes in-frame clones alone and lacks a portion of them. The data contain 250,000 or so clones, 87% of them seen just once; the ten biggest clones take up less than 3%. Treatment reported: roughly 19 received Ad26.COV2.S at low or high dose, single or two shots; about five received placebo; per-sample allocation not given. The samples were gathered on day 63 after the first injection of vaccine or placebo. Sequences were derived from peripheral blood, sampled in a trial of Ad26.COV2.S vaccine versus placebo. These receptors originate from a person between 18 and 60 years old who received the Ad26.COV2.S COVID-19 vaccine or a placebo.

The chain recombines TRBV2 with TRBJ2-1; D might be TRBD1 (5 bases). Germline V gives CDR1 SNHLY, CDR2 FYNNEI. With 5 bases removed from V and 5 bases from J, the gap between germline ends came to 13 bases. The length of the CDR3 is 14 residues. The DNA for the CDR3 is TGTGCCAGCAGTACAGAAGACAGAAACAATGAGCAGTTCTTC. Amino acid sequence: CASSTEDRNNEQFF.

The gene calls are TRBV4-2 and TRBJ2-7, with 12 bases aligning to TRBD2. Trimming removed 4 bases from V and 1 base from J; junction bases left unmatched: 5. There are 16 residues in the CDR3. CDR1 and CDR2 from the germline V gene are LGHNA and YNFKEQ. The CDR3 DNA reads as TGTGCCAGCAGCCGCGGGACTAGCGGGCCTTCCTACGAGCAGTACGTC. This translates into CASSRGTSGPSYEQYV.

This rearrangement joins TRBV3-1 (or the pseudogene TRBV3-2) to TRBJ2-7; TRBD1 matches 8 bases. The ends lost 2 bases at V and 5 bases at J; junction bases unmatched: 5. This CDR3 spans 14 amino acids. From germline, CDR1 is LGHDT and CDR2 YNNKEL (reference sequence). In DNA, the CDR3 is TGTGCCAGCAGCCAATCAGACAGGGGTGACGAGCAGTACGTC. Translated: CASSQSDRGDEQYV.

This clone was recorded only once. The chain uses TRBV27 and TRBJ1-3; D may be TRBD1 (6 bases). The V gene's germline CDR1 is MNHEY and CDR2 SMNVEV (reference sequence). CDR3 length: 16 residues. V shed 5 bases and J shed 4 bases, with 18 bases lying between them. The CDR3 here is CASSPGRRGSGNTIYF. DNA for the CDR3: TGTGCCAGCAGTCCCGGGCGGAGGGGGTCGGGAAACACCATATATTTT.

The CDR3 sequence: CASSDGLAGGREQFF. As DNA, the CDR3 is TGTGCCAGCAGCGACGGACTAGCGGGGGGCAGAGAGCAGTTCTTC. This chain links TRBV5-4 with TRBJ2-1; the match to TRBD2 covers 14 bases. Germline V lookup: CDR1 SGHNT, CDR2 YYREEE (reference sequence). The CDR3 runs to 15 residues. V lost 4 bases, J lost 10 bases, and 7 bases stayed unmatched.

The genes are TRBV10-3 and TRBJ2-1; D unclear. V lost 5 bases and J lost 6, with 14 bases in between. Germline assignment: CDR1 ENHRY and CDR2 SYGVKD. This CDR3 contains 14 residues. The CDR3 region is CAISSAGQPNEQFF. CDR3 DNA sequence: TGTGCCATCAGTTCAGCCGGGCAGCCCAATGAGCAGTTCTTC.

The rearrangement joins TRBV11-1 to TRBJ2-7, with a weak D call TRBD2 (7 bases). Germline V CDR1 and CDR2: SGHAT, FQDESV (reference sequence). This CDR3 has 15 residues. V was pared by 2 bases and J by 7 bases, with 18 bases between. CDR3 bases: TGTGCCAGCAGCTTAATGGGGGGGCCCCCTCGAGAGCAGTACTTC. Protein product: CASSLMGGPPREQYF.

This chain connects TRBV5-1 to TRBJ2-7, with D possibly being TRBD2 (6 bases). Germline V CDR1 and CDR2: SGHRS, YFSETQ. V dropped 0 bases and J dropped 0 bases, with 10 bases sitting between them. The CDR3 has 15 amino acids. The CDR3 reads CASSLGTSRSYEQYF. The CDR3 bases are TGCGCCAGCAGCTTGGGTACTAGCCGCTCCTACGAGCAGTACTTC.

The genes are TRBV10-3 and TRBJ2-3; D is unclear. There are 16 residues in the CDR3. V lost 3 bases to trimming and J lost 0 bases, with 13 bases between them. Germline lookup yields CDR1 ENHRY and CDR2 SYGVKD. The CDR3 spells CAISEASYSSTDTQYF. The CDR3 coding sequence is TGTGCCATCAGTGAAGCTAGTTACTCTAGCACAGATACGCAGTATTTT.

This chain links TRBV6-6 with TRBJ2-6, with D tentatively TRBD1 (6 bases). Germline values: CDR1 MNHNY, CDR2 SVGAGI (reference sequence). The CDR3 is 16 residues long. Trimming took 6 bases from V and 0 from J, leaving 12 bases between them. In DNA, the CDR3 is TGTGCCAGCAGACGGGACACCATCTCTGGGGCCAACGTCCTGACTTTC. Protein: CASRRDTISGANVLTF.

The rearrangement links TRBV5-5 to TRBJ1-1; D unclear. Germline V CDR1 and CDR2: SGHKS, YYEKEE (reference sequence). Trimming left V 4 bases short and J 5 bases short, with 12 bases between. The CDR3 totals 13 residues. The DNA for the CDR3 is TGTGCCAGCAGCCTGACAAGACGGACTGAAGCTTTCTTT. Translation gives CASSLTRRTEAFF.

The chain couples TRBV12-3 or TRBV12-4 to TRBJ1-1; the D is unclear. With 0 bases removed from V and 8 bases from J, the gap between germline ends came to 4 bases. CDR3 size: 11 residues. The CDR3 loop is CASSLAVEAFF. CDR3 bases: TGTGCCAGCAGTTTAGCGGTCGAAGCTTTCTTT.

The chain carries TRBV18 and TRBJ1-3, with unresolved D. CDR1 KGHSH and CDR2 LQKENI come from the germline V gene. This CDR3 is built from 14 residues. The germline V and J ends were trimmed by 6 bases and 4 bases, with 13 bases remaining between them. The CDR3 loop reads CASSSSADGNTIYF. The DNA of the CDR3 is TGTGCCAGCTCCTCCTCAGCCGACGGAAACACCATATATTTT.

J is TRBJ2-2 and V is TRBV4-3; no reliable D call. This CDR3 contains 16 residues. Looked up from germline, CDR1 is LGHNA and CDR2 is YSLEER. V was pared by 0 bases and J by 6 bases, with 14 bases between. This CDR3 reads CASSQDRSRVAGELFF. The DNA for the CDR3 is TGCGCCAGCAGCCAAGATCGCTCGAGAGTCGCCGGGGAGCTGTTTTTT.

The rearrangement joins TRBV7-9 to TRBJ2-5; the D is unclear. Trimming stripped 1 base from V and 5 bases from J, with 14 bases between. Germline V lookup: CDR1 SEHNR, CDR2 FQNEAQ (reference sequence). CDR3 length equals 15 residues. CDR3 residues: CASSLGRVLGETQYF. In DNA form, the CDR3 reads TGTGCCAGCAGCTTAGGTAGGGTGCTGGGGGAGACCCAGTACTTC.